This TCR beta chain appears in the sequencing data of a study of cytomegalovirus exposure and HLA in healthy donors. The CDR3 consists of 16 residues. V lost 4 bases to trimming and J lost 9 bases; unmatched junction nucleotides: 12. CDR1 and CDR2 from the germline V gene are MNHNY and SVGAGI (reference sequence). Use of 60 Vbeta and 13 Jbeta primers characterized the PCR. Some clones are missing from TCRdb's copy, which holds only in-frame ones; the method was immunoSEQ multiplex PCR. The data show 100,000 to 150,000 clones, roughly 72% seen once. The specimen was PBMCs. The TCR comes from a male donor in good health and CMV-seronegative. V is TRBV6-6 and J is TRBJ2-3; 11 bases map to TRBD2. The CDR3: CASSSGTSGRGVTQYF. CDR3 coding DNA: TGTGCCAGCAGTTCCGGGACTAGCGGACGAGGGGTGACGCAGTATTTT.